These T cell receptor beta chains were read from a single sample in a study of blood T cells in healthy people across ages. TCRdb reanalysed the 5' RACE reads using MiXCR and keeps one entry per CDR3 protein. The table includes over 600,000 distinct CDR3 sequences, 46% detected once. The sample comprised blood. Receptor source: a man at least 80 years old in good health. The CDR3 runs from the conserved cysteine through the conserved F or W. Each record gives: J gene, V gene, CDR3 protein.

J: TRBJ2-1
V: TRBV24-1
CDR3: CATSAPESSREQFF

J: TRBJ2-7
V: TRBV27
CDR3: CASSLAFDFEQYF

J: .
V: TRBV4-1
CDR3: CASSQAHGTAYEQYF

J: TRBJ2-6
V: TRBV7-9
CDR3: CASSLVGVGANVLTF

J: TRBJ1-5
V: TRBV30
CDR3: CAWSGGGGQPQHF

J: TRBJ2-5
V: TRBV5-1
CDR3: CASSWEGRQEAQYF

J: TRBJ1-6
V: TRBV20-1
CDR3: CSARVLGSPYNSPLHF

J: TRBJ2-1
V: TRBV7-8
CDR3: CASSSRTSGMIYNEQFF

J: TRBJ2-3
V: TRBV3-1
CDR3: CASSQDLETGGRGTDTQYF

J: TRBJ2-5
V: TRBV5-1
CDR3: CASSPGNRGETQYF

J: TRBJ2-1
V: TRBV29-1
CDR3: CSVDQSSGGEQFF

J: .
V: TRBV7-3
CDR3: CASSLNGRGPEQYF

J: TRBJ2-3
V: TRBV7-3
CDR3: CASSYTGDYPQYF

J: TRBJ1-2
V: TRBV3-1
CDR3: CASSQREYGYTF

J: TRBJ2-7
V: TRBV6-2/TRBV6-3
CDR3: CASRTTRDNYEQYF

J: TRBJ2-5
V: TRBV4-1
CDR3: CASSQPVRQQETQYF

J: TRBJ2-1
V: TRBV20-1
CDR3: CSARRGRAWDEQFF

J: TRBJ1-1
V: TRBV7-2
CDR3: CASSLGGGHEEPFF

J: TRBJ1-2
V: TRBV9
CDR3: CASSVAGQGTINYGYTF

J: TRBJ2-7
V: TRBV6-5
CDR3: CASSYSKRQGAYEQYF

J: TRBJ1-1
V: TRBV2
CDR3: CASTKIGTMNTEAFF

J: TRBJ1-1
V: TRBV20-1
CDR3: CSARLWTGGANTEAFF

J: TRBJ2-3
V: TRBV20-1
CDR3: CSARVARSTDMQYF

J: TRBJ2-1
V: TRBV7-9
CDR3: CASSGGPKQFF

J: TRBJ2-1
V: TRBV28
CDR3: CASSMILSGVSYNEQFF

J: TRBJ1-6
V: TRBV6-5
CDR3: CASSYGRDTNSPLHF

J: TRBJ2-3
V: TRBV12-1
CDR3: CARNRVLTDTQYF

J: TRBJ1-3
V: TRBV19
CDR3: CASRNPQGGSGNTIYF

J: TRBJ2-1
V: TRBV15
CDR3: CATRLAGYNEQFF

J: TRBJ1-2
V: TRBV5-1
CDR3: CASSLAGQGFGYTF

J: TRBJ2-7
V: TRBV15
CDR3: CATSRGTVPYEQYF

J: TRBJ2-1
V: TRBV29-1
CDR3: CSAIGTVLNEQFF

J: TRBJ2-7
V: TRBV12-3/TRBV12-4
CDR3: CPSTLVGLSDEQYF

J: TRBJ2-1
V: TRBV7-2
CDR3: CASSLVGEAGSYNEQFF

J: TRBJ2-5
V: TRBV20-1
CDR3: CSAWGQGMLETQYF

J: .
V: TRBV12-3/TRBV12-4
CDR3: CATTAGTGTLYEQYF

J: TRBJ1-6
V: TRBV29-1
CDR3: CSVVLDDYNSPLHF

J: TRBJ2-7
V: TRBV7-2
CDR3: CASSYRDGPYEQYF

J: TRBJ2-7
V: TRBV24-1
CDR3: CATSSEAWTNLKDEQYF

J: TRBJ2-4
V: TRBV28
CDR3: CASTPSTGVNQYF

J: TRBJ2-4
V: TRBV15
CDR3: CATSGQGALSKNIQYF

J: TRBJ1-4
V: TRBV12-3/TRBV12-4
CDR3: CASGETGPSEKLFF

J: TRBJ2-5
V: TRBV27
CDR3: CASSSRSARTDEQYF

J: TRBJ2-4
V: TRBV20-1
CDR3: CSATQRAVNIQYF

J: TRBJ2-1
V: TRBV19
CDR3: CAGSLGGELDEQFF

J: TRBJ2-5
V: TRBV7-2
CDR3: CASSQAGGEWGETQYF

J: TRBJ2-1
V: TRBV14
CDR3: CASSLTWDRVFF

J: TRBJ2-3
V: TRBV29-1
CDR3: CSWGGRRYTDTQYF

J: TRBJ1-1
V: TRBV28
CDR3: CASSSGGEGAFF

J: TRBJ2-2
V: TRBV9
CDR3: CASSVAVQTNTGELFF

J: TRBJ1-1
V: TRBV28
CDR3: CASSLGTSHGGRLGAFF

J: TRBJ2-7
V: TRBV12-3/TRBV12-4
CDR3: CASLGTGYDEQYF

J: TRBJ2-3
V: TRBV11-3
CDR3: CASSLPSGANIRTDTQYF

J: TRBJ2-1
V: TRBV7-2
CDR3: CASSFGTLYNEQFF

J: TRBJ2-1
V: TRBV7-7
CDR3: CASSLAARAEQFF

J: TRBJ2-1
V: TRBV5-1
CDR3: CASSTRQGAGNEQFF

J: TRBJ2-4
V: TRBV20-1
CDR3: CSAREAKNIQYF

J: TRBJ1-1
V: TRBV12-3/TRBV12-4
CDR3: CASSLGRGITEAFF

J: TRBJ2-1
V: TRBV3-1
CDR3: CASSHHRTGGANEQFF

J: TRBJ2-1
V: TRBV10-3
CDR3: CAISESLYNEQFF